This T cell receptor (beta chain) was obtained from a study of blood T cell repertoires in COVID-19. About the research overall: COVID-19 samples, acute and convalescent, were from the United States, Italy and Spain. Sources were T cells, B-cell-depleted T cells, or PBMCs; the material itself was cDNA or gDNA.

This clone was found once. Germline lookup yields CDR1 MGHRA and CDR2 YSYEKL. The CDR3 length is 15 residues. Trimming shortened V by 4 bases and J by 0 bases, and 13 bases separated the two germline ends. Some clones are missing from TCRdb's copy, which holds only in-frame ones; the method was immunoSEQ multiplex PCR. The data show about 64,000 clones, 75% to 95% seen once. This receptor was taken from a woman aged 80 or older with active COVID-19. The genes are TRBV4-1 and TRBJ2-7; D may be TRBD2 (5 bases). Sequencing input: peripheral blood. The CDR3 nucleotides read TGCGCCAGCAGCCGAGGGCCAGTGTTCTCCTACGAGCAGTACGTC. It specifies CASSRGPVFSYEQYV.